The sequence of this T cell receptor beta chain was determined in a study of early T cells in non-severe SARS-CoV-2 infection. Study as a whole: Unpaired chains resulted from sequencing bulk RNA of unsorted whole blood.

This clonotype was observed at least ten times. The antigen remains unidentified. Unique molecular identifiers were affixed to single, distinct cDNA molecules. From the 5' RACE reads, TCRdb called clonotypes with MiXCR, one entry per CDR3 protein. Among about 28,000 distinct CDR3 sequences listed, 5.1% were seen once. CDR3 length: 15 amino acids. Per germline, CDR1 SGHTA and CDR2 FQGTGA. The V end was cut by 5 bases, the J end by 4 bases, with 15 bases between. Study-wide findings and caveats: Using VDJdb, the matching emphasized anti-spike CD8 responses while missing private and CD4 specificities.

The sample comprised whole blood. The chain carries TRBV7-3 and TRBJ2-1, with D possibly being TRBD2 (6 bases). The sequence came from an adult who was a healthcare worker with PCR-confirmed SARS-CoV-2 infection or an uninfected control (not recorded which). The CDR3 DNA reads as TGTGCCAGCAGCCAAGGAGGGATTCGGTACAATGAGCAGTTCTTC. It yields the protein CASSQGGIRYNEQFF.